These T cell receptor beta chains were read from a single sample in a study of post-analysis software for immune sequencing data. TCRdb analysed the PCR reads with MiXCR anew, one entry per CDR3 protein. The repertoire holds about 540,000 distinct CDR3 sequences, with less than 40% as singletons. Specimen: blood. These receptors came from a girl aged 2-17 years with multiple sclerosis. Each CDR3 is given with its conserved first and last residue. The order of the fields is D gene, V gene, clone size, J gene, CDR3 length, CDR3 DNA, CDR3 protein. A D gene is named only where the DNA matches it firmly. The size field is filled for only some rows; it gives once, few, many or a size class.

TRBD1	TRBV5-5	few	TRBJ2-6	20	TGTGCCAGCAGCTTGGGGTTGCGGCCACAGGGGGCGCGCGGGGCCAACGTCCTGACTTTC	CASSLGLRPQGARGANVLTF
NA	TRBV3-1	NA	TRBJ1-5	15	TGTGCCAGCAGCCAACAGGGAAGCAGCGATCAGCCCCAGCATTTT	CASSQQGSSDQPQHF
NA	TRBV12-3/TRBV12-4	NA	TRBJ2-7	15	TGTGCCAGCAGCCCCAAGGAGGGACGCGGCTACGAGCAGTACTTC	CASSPKEGRGYEQYF
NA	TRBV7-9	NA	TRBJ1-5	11	TGTGCCAGCATCCCGGGCCAGCCCCAGCATTTT	CASIPGQPQHF
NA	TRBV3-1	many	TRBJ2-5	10	TGTGCCAGCAGGCAAGAGACCCAGTACTTC	CASRQETQYF
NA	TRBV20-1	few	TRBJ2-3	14	TGCAGTGCTAGAGATCCCCTTACGGGGGATACGCAGTATTTT	CSARDPLTGDTQYF
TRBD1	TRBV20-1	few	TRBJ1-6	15	TGCAGTGCCCCGCGGGGGGACAGGGCCGATTCACCCCTCCACTTT	CSAPRGDRADSPLHF
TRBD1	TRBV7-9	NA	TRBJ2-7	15	TGTGCCAGCAGCCGGGACAGGGGCAACTACTACGAGCAGTACTTC	CASSRDRGNYYEQYF
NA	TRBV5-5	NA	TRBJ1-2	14	TGTGCCAGCAGGAGAGAAGGGGGGGCTAATGGCTACACCTTC	CASRREGGANGYTF
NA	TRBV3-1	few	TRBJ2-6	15	TGTGCCAGCAGCCAATTAGGAGCTGGGGCCAACGTCCTGACTTTC	CASSQLGAGANVLTF
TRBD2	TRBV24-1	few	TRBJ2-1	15	TGTGCCACCAGTGCGTCGCTAGCGGGCTACAATGAGCAGTTCTTC	CATSASLAGYNEQFF
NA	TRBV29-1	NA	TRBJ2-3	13	TGCAGCGTTCCGGCAGGGTCGACAGATACGCAGTATTTT	CSVPAGSTDTQYF
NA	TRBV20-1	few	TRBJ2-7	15	TGCAGCGCTAGAGTGGGACTCTCAACCTCCTACGAGCAGTACTTC	CSARVGLSTSYEQYF
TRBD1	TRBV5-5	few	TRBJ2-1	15	TGTGCCAGCAGCCCGTTAGGGACAGGGGTCGATGAGCAGTTCTTC	CASSPLGTGVDEQFF
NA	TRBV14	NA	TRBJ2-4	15	TGTGCCAGCAGCCAAGAGGGGGGAGCCAAAAACATTCAGTACTTC	CASSQEGGAKNIQYF
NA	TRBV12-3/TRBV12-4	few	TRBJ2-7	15	TGTGCCAGCAGCCTATTTGGCGGGGAAACTAACGAGCAGTACTTC	CASSLFGGETNEQYF
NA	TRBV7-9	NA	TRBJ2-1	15	TGTGCCAGCAGCCCCGGGACATTGGCCTACAATGAGCAGTTCTTC	CASSPGTLAYNEQFF
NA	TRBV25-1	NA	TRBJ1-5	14	TGTGCCAGCAGTCAAGGGGTGAGCAATCAGCCCCAGCATTTT	CASSQGVSNQPQHF
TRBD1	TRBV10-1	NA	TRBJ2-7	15	TGCGCCAGCAGTGGAGTAGGGACAGCAGATTACGAGCAGTACTTC	CASSGVGTADYEQYF
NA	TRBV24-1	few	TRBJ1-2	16	TGTGCCACCAGTGCCCGGGAGTGGGGCACGGACTATGGCTACACCTTC	CATSAREWGTDYGYTF
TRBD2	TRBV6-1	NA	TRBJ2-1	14	TGTGCCAGCATATCTAGCGGGGGGCCTAATGAGCAGTTCTTC	CASISSGGPNEQFF
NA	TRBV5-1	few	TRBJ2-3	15	TGCGCCAGCAGCTCGTGGACAGTAAGCACAGATACGCAGTATTTT	CASSSWTVSTDTQYF
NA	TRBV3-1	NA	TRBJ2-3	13	TGTGCCAGCAACCAATCCCTGGGAGATACGCAGTATTTT	CASNQSLGDTQYF
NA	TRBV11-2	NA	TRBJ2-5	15	TGTGCCAGCAGCCTCACCGGACAGTACCAAGAGACCCAGTACTTC	CASSLTGQYQETQYF
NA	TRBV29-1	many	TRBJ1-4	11	TGCAGCGTTGTGATTAATGAAAAACTGTTTTTT	CSVVINEKLFF
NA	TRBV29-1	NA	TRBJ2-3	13	TGCAGCGCTCGACGGGGGCGGACAGATACGCAGTATTTT	CSARRGRTDTQYF
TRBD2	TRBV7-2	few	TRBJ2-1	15	TGTGCCAGCAGCTCCTTTAGCGGGGCCGACAATGAGCAGTTCTTC	CASSSFSGADNEQFF
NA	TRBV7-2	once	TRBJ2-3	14	TGTGCCAGCAGTCCCCCGGGGCCCCTGTATACGCAGTATTTT	CASSPPGPLYTQYF
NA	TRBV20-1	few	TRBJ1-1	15	TGCAGTGCTATTTCCCTCGGGACCTGGAACACTGAAGCTTTCTTT	CSAISLGTWNTEAFF
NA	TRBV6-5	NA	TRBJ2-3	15	TGTGCCAGCATTTCTACACCGCGCGCGGTCGGTACGCAGTATTTT	CASISTPRAVGTQYF
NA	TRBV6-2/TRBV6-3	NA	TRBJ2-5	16	TGTGCCAGCAGTTACATGTTCGACCCGGGCGCGGAGACCCAGTACTTC	CASSYMFDPGAETQYF
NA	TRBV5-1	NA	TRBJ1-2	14	TGCGCCAGCGGCTTGGATCGACAGGAGGATGGCTACACCTTC	CASGLDRQEDGYTF
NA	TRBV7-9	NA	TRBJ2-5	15	TGTGCCAGCAGCTTTGAGGTGACGTGGGAGTGGACCCAGTACTTC	CASSFEVTWEWTQYF
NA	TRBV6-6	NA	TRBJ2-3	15	TGTGCCAACAGTTACGGGGGCGTTAGTACAGATACGCAGTATTTT	CANSYGGVSTDTQYF
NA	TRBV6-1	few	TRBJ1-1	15	TGTGCCAGCATGAAGGGCGGCATTCTGAACACTGAAGCTTTCTTT	CASMKGGILNTEAFF
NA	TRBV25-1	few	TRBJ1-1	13	TGTGCCAGCAGTGAATATGGGCGGACAAGAGCTTTCTTT	CASSEYGRTRAFF
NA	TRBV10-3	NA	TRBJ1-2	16	TGTGCCATCAGTGGGTCGCGGCAGGCCGGCGCGGGCGGCTACACCTTC	CAISGSRQAGAGGYTF
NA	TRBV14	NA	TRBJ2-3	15	TGTGCCAGCAGCCCAATGGGAAGGGGTGGAGATACGCAGTATTTT	CASSPMGRGGDTQYF
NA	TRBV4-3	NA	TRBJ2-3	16	TGCGCCAGCAGCCAAGGTCGACGGGGGAGCACAGATACGCAGTATTTT	CASSQGRRGSTDTQYF
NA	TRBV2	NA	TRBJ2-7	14	TGTGCCGGGTCAAACCGGGACAAGTCCTACGAGCAGTACTTC	CAGSNRDKSYEQYF
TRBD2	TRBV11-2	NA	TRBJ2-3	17	TGTGCCAGCAGCTCGCTATTAGCGGGCGGGGGCACAGATACGCAGTATTTT	CASSSLLAGGGTDTQYF
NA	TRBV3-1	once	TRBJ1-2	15	TGTGCCAGCAGCCACCTAGGGACGGTGAACTATGGCTACACCTTC	CASSHLGTVNYGYTF
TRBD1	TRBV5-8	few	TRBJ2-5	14	TGTGCCAGCAGCTTGATTCCAGGGGGAGAGACCCAGTACTTC	CASSLIPGGETQYF
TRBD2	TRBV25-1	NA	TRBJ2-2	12	TGTGCCAGCGGGAGGGCGGCCGGGGAGCTGTTTTTT	CASGRAAGELFF
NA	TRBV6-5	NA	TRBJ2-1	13	TGTGCCAGCAGGTCAGGGTCCTACAATGAGCAGTTCTTC	CASRSGSYNEQFF
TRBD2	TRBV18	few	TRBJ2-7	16	TGTGCCAGCTCACCAGGACTAGCGGGGGGCCCCTACGAGCAGTACTTC	CASSPGLAGGPYEQYF
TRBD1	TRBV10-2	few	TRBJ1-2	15	TGCGCCAGCAGTGACCGGCAGGGGGATGGAAATGGCTACACCTTC	CASSDRQGDGNGYTF
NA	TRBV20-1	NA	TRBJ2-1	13	TGCAGTGCTAGAGAAGTAGGAGTGAGCGAGCAGTTCTTC	CSAREVGVSEQFF
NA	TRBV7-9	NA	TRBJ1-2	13	TGTGCCAGCAGCTTACGAACACGGGCTGGCTACACCTTC	CASSLRTRAGYTF